This T cell receptor beta chain was recorded in a study of blood T cell repertoires in COVID-19. This CDR3 is 16 amino acids long. Germline V gene lookup returns CDR1 MGHDK and CDR2 SYGVNS. V shed 6 bases and J shed 9 bases, with 21 bases lying between them. Sequenced by immunoSEQ multiplex PCR; TCRdb stores in-frame clones only, minus some. This sample has 150,000 to 200,000 clones, with roughly 80% found just once. The rearrangement links TRBV25-1 to TRBJ1-6; D uncertain. Sequenced sample: PBMCs or T cells enriched from blood (not recorded which). The clonotype comes from a woman aged 55-70 years who had recovered from COVID-19. This CDR3 reads CASSGVGGRRGSPLHF. The DNA of the CDR3 is TGTGCCAGCAGCGGGGTGGGAGGCAGGCGTGGTTCACCCCTCCACTTT.